The 21 T cell receptor beta chains below come from one sample, sequenced in a study of T cells after posttransplantation cyclophosphamide. The table came from immunoSEQ multiplex PCR; TCRdb's copy has only in-frame clones and leaves some out. The table records about 44,000 clones without singletons, the ten largest covering 2% to 3%. Sequencing was done on a sample of PBMCs. These receptor sequences come from a man aged 35-49 years in good health, CMV-negative, and a related stem cell transplant donor.

This clone was seen ten or more times. This chain uses TRBV15 with TRBJ2-1; 8 nucleotides match TRBD2. This CDR3 is 17 amino acids long. Germline V gene sequence: CDR1 LNHNV, CDR2 YYDKDF (reference sequence). V lost 0 bases and J lost 9; bases outside the gene matches: 13. In DNA form, the CDR3 reads TGTGCCACCAGCAGAGATCTCACTAGCGGCATTGGGGGTGAGCAGTTCTTC. It is translated as CATSRDLTSGIGGEQFF.

This clone was recorded at least ten times. The chain has TRBV7-9 and TRBJ1-1; no definite D call. The germline V and J ends were trimmed by 3 bases and 4 bases, with 15 bases remaining between them. Germline assignment: CDR1 SEHNR and CDR2 FQNEAQ (reference sequence). The CDR3 is made up of 15 amino acids. CDR3 DNA sequence: TGTGCCAGCAGCTTTCCGGGTAGTGGTGGCACTGAAGCTTTCTTT. Translated: CASSFPGSGGTEAFF.

The table lists this clone with many counts. This rearrangement joins TRBV30 to TRBJ2-5; 8 positions match TRBD1. The CDR3 is made up of 14 amino acids. V gave up 2 bases and J gave up 7 bases; unmatched junction bases: 9. The germline V gene has CDR1 GTSNPN and CDR2 SVGIG (reference sequence). The CDR3 DNA follows: TGTGCCTGGAGTTACCAGGGGGCAGATCGGACCCAGTACTTC. Protein product: CAWSYQGADRTQYF.

This clone was seen many times. The rearrangement links TRBV5-1 to TRBJ2-1; D is possibly TRBD2 (5 bases). V dropped 1 base and J dropped 0 bases, with 8 bases sitting between them. Germline V CDR1 and CDR2: SGHRS, YFSETQ. There are 15 residues in the CDR3. The CDR3 spells CASSLTGSSYNEQFF. The CDR3 DNA reads TGCGCCAGCAGCTTGACGGGGAGCTCCTACAATGAGCAGTTCTTC.

This clone was seen many times. The chain employs TRBV4-1 and TRBJ1-3, with D possibly matching TRBD1 (6 bases). This CDR3 has 16 residues. V lost 2 bases to trimming and J lost 0 bases, with 11 bases between them. CDR1 is MGHRA and CDR2 is YSYEKL in the germline V gene. The CDR3 sequence is CASSQPTGSSGNTIYF. CDR3 nucleotides: TGCGCCAGCAGCCAACCGACAGGCAGCTCTGGAAACACCATATATTTT.

This clone appeared many times. The chain uses TRBV27 and TRBJ1-2; D uncertain. Per germline, CDR1 MNHEY and CDR2 SMNVEV (reference sequence). The V end was cut by 3 bases, the J end by 4 bases, with 9 bases between. This CDR3 region has 13 residues. CDR3 sequence (DNA): TGTGCCAGCAGTTTTAGGGAGTTCTATGGCTACACCTTC. This sequence encodes CASSFREFYGYTF.

In this sample, this clone turned up a few times. This chain links TRBV5-1 with TRBJ2-5; 7 nucleotides align to TRBD1. The closer fit of TRBJ2-7 to the DNA end suggests the J call may be wrong. Germline V gene sequence: CDR1 SGHRS, CDR2 YFSETQ. The CDR3 is made up of 14 amino acids. CDR3 in DNA: TGCGCCAGCAGCCGGACAGGTATCTCCTACGAGCAGTACTTC. Encoded protein: CASSRTGISYEQYF.

This clone occurred many times. The chain combines TRBV7-3 with TRBJ2-1, with TRBD2 identical over 9 bases. Trimming took 5 bases from V and 7 from J; bases not matched to a gene: 12. The CDR3 sequence is 16 residues long. Per germline, CDR1 SGHTA and CDR2 FQGTGA. CDR3 loop: CASSPEGLAGPNEQFF. The CDR3 DNA is TGTGCCAGCAGCCCGGAGGGACTAGCAGGACCAAATGAGCAGTTCTTC.

The genes are TRBV2 and TRBJ2-5, with TRBD1 as a possible D gene (6 bases). V was cut by 7 bases and J by 0 bases, with 12 bases left in between. Germline-derived CDR1 and CDR2 are SNHLY and FYNNEI. CDR3 length equals 14 residues. CDR3 sequence reads: CASTNGQNQETQYF. The CDR3 DNA reads as TGTGCCAGCACTAACGGACAGAACCAAGAGACCCAGTACTTC.

This clone was detected many times. CDR3 region: CASSQITSGPPGEQYV. CDR3 sequence (DNA): TGCGCCAGCAGCCAGATTACTAGCGGCCCCCCTGGCGAGCAGTACGTC. The chain recombines TRBV4-3 with TRBJ2-7; 8 bases map to TRBD2. The J segment lost 6 bases and the V segment lost 3 bases, leaving 13 bases of the junction unmatched. This CDR3 region has 16 residues. CDR1 LGHNA and CDR2 YSLEER come from the germline V gene.

This clone has only a few counts. The chain has TRBV29-1 and TRBJ2-3; 11 nucleotides match TRBD1. After removal of 4 bases from V and 4 bases from J, the junction contained 4 bases not matched to a gene. The CDR3 extends over 14 amino acids. Germline V gene lookup returns CDR1 SQVTM and CDR2 ANQGSEA. CDR3: CSVVGQGVADTQYF. CDR3 bases: TGCAGCGTTGTGGGACAGGGGGTTGCAGATACGCAGTATTTT.

In its sample, this clone was seen many times. V is TRBV6-6 and J is TRBJ2-7, with D possibly being TRBD2 (7 bases). Per the germline V gene, CDR1 is MNHNY and CDR2 is SVGAGI (reference sequence). The CDR3 is made up of 13 amino acids. Trimming removed 6 bases at V and 4 bases at J, with 13 bases between. CDR3 region: CASRQGLPYEQYV. DNA for the CDR3: TGTGCCAGCAGACAGGGACTACCTTACGAGCAGTACGTC.

This clone was observed many times. The J gene is TRBJ1-2, the V gene TRBV6-5; tentatively, D is TRBD1 (5 bases). Germline CDR1 and CDR2: MNHEY and SVGAGI. V was cut by 6 bases and J by 4 bases, with 12 bases left in between. The CDR3 has 13 residues. The CDR3 DNA follows: TGTGCCAGCAGAACCGGGCAGGGCTATGGCTACACCTTC. Its translation is CASRTGQGYGYTF.

In this sample, this clone turned up many times. V and J are TRBV5-1 and TRBJ1-1; D perhaps matches TRBD1 (5 bases). CDR3 length: 14 residues. Trimming shortened V by 0 bases and J by 10 bases, and 16 bases separated the two germline ends. The germline V gene encodes CDR1 SGHRS and CDR2 YFSETQ. The DNA for the CDR3 is TGCGCCAGCAGCTTGGCGGGGGTTCTCGGCGGAGCTTTCTTT. It codes for CASSLAGVLGGAFF.

There are many counts of this clone. The rearrangement links TRBV18 to TRBJ1-1; the D gene is possibly TRBD1 (5 bases). V was trimmed by 3 bases and J by 4 bases, leaving 9 bases between them. The germline V gene has CDR1 KGHSH and CDR2 LQKENI. This CDR3 has 13 amino acids. The CDR3 DNA reads TGTGCCAGCTCACCGATCGGGGGCACTGAAGCTTTCTTT. This gives the protein CASSPIGGTEAFF.

This clone was seen repeatedly, ten times or more. The chain couples TRBV29-1 to TRBJ1-3, with a weak D call TRBD1 (5 bases). With 0 bases removed from V and 2 bases from J, the gap between germline ends came to 11 bases. The germline V gene has CDR1 SQVTM and CDR2 ANQGSEA. The CDR3 spans 15 residues. CDR3 sequence: CSVEERRGAGNTIYF. In DNA form, the CDR3 reads TGCAGCGTTGAAGAGCGTAGGGGTGCTGGAAACACCATATATTTT.

This clone was seen repeatedly, ten times or more. The genes are TRBV2 and TRBJ1-1; 8 bases agree with TRBD1. Per germline, CDR1 SNHLY and CDR2 FYNNEI. The CDR3 has 17 amino acids. J lost 2 bases, V lost 6 bases, and 14 bases had no gene match. CDR3 in DNA: TGTGCCAGCAGCGACAATCCCGGGACAGGCACAAACACTGAAGCTTTCTTT. This sequence encodes CASSDNPGTGTNTEAFF.

This clone was detected ten times or more. The rearrangement uses TRBV29-1 and TRBJ2-6; 8 positions agree with TRBD2. Germline loops: CDR1 SQVTM, CDR2 ANQGSEA. The CDR3 totals 15 residues. Trimming cost V 6 bases and J 4 bases; bases outside gene matches: 8. CDR3 coding DNA: TGCAGCGTCGTAATCGGGGGGGCGGGGGCCAACGTCCTGACTTTC. It yields the protein CSVVIGGAGANVLTF.

This clone came up many times. The chain employs TRBV27 and TRBJ2-3, with a tentative D call TRBD1 (6 bases). The V gene lost 4 bases and the J gene lost 0 bases, with 8 bases spanning the gap. The CDR3 sequence is 14 residues long. Per germline, CDR1 MNHEY and CDR2 SMNVEV (reference sequence). The CDR3 sequence is CASSSGTSTDTQYF. In nucleotides, the CDR3 is TGTGCCAGCAGTTCCGGGACAAGCACAGATACGCAGTATTTT.

This clone was observed many times. The CDR3 sequence is CASSRSGALYEQYV. CDR3 DNA sequence: TGTGCCAGCAGCCGATCAGGGGCCCTCTACGAGCAGTACGTC. This chain joins TRBV11-1 and TRBJ2-7; D may be TRBD1 (6 bases). In germline, CDR1 is SGHAT, CDR2 FQDESV (reference sequence). This CDR3 has 14 residues. Trimming stripped 5 bases from V and 3 bases from J, with 14 bases between.

The table lists this clone with a few counts. The chain couples TRBV7-2 to TRBJ2-1, with 11 bases identical to TRBD2. Per the germline V gene, CDR1 is SGHTA and CDR2 is FQGNSA. The length of the CDR3 is 16 residues. V lost 1 base, J lost 4 bases, and 3 bases stayed unmatched. CDR3 sequence: CASSLGLAGRYNEQFF. The DNA for the CDR3 is TGTGCCAGCAGCTTAGGACTAGCGGGAAGGTACAATGAGCAGTTCTTC. The full variable domain, its missing parts supplied by reference TRBV7-2 and TRBJ2-1, is GAGVSQSPSNKVTEKGKDVELRCDPISGHTALYWYRQSLGQGLEFLIYFQGNSAPDKSGLPSDRFSAERTGGSVSTLTIQRTQQEDSAVYLCASSLGLAGRYNEQFFGPGTRLTVL.